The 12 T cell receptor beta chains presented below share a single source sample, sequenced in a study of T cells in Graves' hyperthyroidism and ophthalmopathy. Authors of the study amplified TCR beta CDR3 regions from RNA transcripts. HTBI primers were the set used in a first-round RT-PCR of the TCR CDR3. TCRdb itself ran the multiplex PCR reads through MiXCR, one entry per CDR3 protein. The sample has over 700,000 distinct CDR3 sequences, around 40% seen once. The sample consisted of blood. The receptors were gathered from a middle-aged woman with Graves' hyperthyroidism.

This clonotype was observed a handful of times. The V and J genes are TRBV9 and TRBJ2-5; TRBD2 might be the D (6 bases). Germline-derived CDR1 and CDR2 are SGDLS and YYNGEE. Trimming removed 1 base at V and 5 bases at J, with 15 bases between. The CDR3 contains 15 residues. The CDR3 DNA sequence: TGTGCCAGCAGCGTACGACTAGGATGGGGCGAGACCCAGTACTTC. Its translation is CASSVRLGWGETQYF.

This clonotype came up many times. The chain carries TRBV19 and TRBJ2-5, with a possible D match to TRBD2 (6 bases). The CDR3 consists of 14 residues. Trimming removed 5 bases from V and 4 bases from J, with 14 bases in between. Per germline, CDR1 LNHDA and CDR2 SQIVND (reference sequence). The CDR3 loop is CASSSGTGGETQYF. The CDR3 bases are TGTGCCAGTAGTTCCGGGACTGGGGGAGAGACCCAGTACTTC.

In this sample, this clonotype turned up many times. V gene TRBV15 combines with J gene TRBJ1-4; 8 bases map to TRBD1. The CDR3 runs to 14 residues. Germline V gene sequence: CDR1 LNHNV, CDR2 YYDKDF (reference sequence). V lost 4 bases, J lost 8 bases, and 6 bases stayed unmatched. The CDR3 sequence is CATSTTGEGEKLFF. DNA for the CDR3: TGTGCCACCAGCACGACAGGGGAAGGAGAAAAACTGTTTTTT.

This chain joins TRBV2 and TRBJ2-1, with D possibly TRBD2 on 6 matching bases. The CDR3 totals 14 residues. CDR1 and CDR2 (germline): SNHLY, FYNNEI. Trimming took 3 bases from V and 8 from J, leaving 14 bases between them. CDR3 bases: TGTGCCAGCAGTGACGGGCGCCGGAGGGATGAGCAGTTCTTC. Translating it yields CASSDGRRRDEQFF.

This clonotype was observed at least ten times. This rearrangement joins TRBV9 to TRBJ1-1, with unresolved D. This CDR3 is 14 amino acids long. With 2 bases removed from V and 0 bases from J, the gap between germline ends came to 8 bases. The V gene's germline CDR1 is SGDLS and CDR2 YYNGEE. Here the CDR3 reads CASSVTQVNTEAFF. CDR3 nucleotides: TGTGCCAGCAGCGTCACTCAGGTGAACACTGAAGCTTTCTTT.

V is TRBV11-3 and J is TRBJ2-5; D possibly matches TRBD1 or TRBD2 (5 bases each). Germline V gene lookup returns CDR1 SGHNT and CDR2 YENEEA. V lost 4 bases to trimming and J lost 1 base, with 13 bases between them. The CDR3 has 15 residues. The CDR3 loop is CASSSKRDPQETQYF. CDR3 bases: TGTGCCAGCAGCTCCAAGAGGGACCCCCAAGAGACCCAGTACTTC.

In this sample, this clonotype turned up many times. The CDR3 nucleotides are TGTGCCAGCACAGGGGACAGGAACACCGGGGAGCTGTTTTTT. It yields the protein CASTGDRNTGELFF. The chain carries TRBV2 and TRBJ2-2; 7 positions agree with TRBD1. V trimming: 7 bases; J trimming: 1 base; junction bases outside the gene matches: 3. This CDR3 is 14 amino acids long. Germline CDR1 reads SNHLY; CDR2 reads FYNNEI.

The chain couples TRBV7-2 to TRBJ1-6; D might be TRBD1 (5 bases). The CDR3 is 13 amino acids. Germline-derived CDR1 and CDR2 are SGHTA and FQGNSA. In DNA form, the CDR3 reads TGTGCTAGAGTGTGGGGGAATAATTCACCCCTCCACTTT. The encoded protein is CARVWGNNSPLHF.

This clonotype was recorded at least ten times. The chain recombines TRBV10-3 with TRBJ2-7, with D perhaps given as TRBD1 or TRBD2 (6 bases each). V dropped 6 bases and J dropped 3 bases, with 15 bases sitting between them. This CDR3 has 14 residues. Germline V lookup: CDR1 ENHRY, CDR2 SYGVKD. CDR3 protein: CAIREGRGGYEQYF. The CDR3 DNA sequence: TGTGCCATCAGGGAGGGAAGAGGGGGCTACGAGCAGTACTTC.

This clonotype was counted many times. The DNA of the CDR3 is TGCAGTGCTAGAGATCCCCCTTTGCGACGGGGGGAGACCCAGTACTTC. Translating gives CSARDPPLRRGETQYF. V gene TRBV20-1 combines with J gene TRBJ2-5, with D possibly TRBD2 on 6 matching bases. The CDR3 is made up of 16 amino acids. CDR1 and CDR2 from the germline V gene are DFQATT and SNEGSKA (reference sequence). V lost 0 bases to trimming and J lost 5 bases, with 19 bases between them.

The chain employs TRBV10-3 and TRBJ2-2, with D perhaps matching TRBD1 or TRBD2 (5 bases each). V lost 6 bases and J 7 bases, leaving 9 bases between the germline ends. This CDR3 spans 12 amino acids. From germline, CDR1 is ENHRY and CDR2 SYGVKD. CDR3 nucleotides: TGTGCCATCAGCAGGGCGGGCGGGGAGCTGTTTTTT. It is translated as CAISRAGGELFF.

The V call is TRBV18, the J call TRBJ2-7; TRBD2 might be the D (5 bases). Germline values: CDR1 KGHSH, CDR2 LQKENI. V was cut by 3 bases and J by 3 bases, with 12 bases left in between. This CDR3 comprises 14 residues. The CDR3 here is CASSPSDSYYEQYF. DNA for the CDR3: TGTGCCAGCTCACCGTCGGACTCATACTACGAGCAGTACTTC.